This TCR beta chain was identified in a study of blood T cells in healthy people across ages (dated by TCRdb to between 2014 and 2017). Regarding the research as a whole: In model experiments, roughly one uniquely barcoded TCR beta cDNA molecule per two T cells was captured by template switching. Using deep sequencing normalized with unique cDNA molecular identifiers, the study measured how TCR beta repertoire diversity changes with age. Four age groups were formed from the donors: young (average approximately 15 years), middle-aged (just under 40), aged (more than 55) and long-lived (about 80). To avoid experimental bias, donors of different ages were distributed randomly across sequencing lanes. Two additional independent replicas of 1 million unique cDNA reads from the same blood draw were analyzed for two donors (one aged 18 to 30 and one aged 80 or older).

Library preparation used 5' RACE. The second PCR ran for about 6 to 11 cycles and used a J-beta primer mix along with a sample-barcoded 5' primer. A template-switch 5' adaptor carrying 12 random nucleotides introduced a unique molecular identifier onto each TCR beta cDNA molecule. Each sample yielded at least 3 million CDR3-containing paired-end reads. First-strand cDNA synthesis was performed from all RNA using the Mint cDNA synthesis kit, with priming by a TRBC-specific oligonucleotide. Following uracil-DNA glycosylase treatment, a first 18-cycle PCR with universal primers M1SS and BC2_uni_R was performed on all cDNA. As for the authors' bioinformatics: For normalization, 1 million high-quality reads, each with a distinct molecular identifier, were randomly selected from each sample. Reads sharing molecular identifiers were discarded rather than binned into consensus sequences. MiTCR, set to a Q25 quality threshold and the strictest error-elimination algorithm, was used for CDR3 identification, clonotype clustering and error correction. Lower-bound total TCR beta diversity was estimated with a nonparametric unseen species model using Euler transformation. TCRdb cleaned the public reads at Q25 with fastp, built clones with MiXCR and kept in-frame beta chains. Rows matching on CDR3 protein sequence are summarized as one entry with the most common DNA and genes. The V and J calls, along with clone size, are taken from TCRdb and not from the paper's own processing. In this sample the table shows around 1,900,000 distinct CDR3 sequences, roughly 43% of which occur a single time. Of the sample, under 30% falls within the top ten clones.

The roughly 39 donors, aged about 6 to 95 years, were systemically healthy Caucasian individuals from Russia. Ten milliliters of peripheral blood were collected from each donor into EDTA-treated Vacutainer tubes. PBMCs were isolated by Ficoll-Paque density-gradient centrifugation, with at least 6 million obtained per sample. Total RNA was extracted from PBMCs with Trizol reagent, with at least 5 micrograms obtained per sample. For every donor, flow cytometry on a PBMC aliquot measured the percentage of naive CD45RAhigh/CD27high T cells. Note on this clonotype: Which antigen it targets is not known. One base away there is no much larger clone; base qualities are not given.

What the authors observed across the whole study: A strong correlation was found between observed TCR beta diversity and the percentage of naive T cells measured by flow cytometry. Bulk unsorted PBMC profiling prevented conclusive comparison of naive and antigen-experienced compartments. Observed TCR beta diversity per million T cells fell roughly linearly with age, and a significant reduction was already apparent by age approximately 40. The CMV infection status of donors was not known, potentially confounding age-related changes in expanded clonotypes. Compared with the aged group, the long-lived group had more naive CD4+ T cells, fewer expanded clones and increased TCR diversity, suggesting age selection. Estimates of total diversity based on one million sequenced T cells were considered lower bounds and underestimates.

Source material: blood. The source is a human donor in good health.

In nucleotide form, the sequence is TGTGCCAGCAGCCTCGCCCCAAGACAGGCCACGGGAGCTTTCTTT. This sequence encodes CASSLAPRQATGAFF. This chain is built from TRBV13 and TRBJ1-1; TRBD1 could be the D gene, as 6 bases match. Based on the germline V gene (reference sequence), the CDR1 and CDR2 sequences are PRHDT and FYEKMQ. The junction carries 23 bases between V and J, which are trimmed by 5 bases and 10 bases respectively. From its cysteine to its phenylalanine, the CDR3 spans 15 amino acids. The sequence is cut down to CDR3 DNA, 45 bases in frame from base 1.